The source of this TCR beta chain is a study of CD8+CD57+ T cells in acquired aplastic anemia. Study in general: About 3 ug was the average amount of DNA from sorted CD4+ and CD8+ cells. The study, taken as a whole, reports: With respect to CD8+ Simpson's diversity, patients and controls did not differ significantly.

Genomic DNA provided the template from which TCR beta VDJ and CDR3 profiles were obtained. From the reads, TCRdb called clonotypes with MiXCR, one entry per CDR3 protein. The sample lists about 210,000 distinct CDR3 sequences; around 32% were seen once. The germline V gene has CDR1 DFQATT and CDR2 SNEGSKA (reference sequence). This CDR3 has 16 residues. V shed 5 bases and J 1 base; nucleotides not matched to a gene: 10. Many counts were recorded for this clonotype. Its antigen is unidentified. The clonotype was recovered from a human donor in good health, serving as a control. J is TRBJ2-5 and V is TRBV20-1, with 10 bases identical to TRBD2. Specimen: sorted CD4+, CD8+, or CD8+CD57+ T cells (not recorded which) from PBMCs. The CDR3 coding sequence is TGCAGTGCTTTCCCCTTACTAGCGGGACTCCAAGAGACCCAGTACTTC. Protein: CSAFPLLAGLQETQYF.